This passage covers 23 T cell receptor beta chains from one sample sequenced in a study of T cells in narcolepsy. Clones were read by immunoSEQ multiplex PCR, and TCRdb kept only the in-frame ones, dropping some. The sample has approximately 28,000 clones; 70% to 80% are singletons. The source material was CD45RA- memory CD4+ T cells from PBMCs. The receptors derive from a human donor with narcolepsy.

This rearrangement joins TRBV2 to TRBJ1-2, with 8 bases that match TRBD1. The CDR3 is made up of 13 amino acids. With 4 bases clipped from V and 8 bases from J, the junction kept 6 bases outside the gene matches. Germline V CDR1 and CDR2: SNHLY, FYNNEI. The CDR3 region is CASSVQGAGGYTF. The CDR3 bases are TGTGCCAGCAGTGTGCAGGGGGCAGGGGGCTACACCTTC.

This clone was counted once. This chain connects TRBV11-3 to TRBJ1-1; D unresolved. V was pared by 4 bases and J by 5 bases, with 11 bases between. The CDR3 contains 13 residues. The germline V gene has CDR1 SGHNT and CDR2 YENEEA. CDR3 in amino acids: CASSSRAGTEAFF. Here the CDR3 DNA reads TGTGCCAGCAGCTCTAGGGCGGGTACTGAAGCTTTCTTT.

The rearrangement uses TRBV2 and TRBJ2-5, with TRBD2 identical over 11 bases. Trimming took 10 bases from V and 4 from J; bases not matched to a gene: 8. The CDR3 runs 14 residues. Per the germline V gene, CDR1 is SNHLY and CDR2 is FYNNEI. CDR3: CATGLGLAVETQYF. CDR3 in DNA: TGTGCCACAGGATTGGGACTAGCGGTAGAGACCCAGTACTTC.

The chain has TRBV6-1 and TRBJ2-1, with TRBD2 identical over 8 bases. J gave up 9 bases and V 5 bases, and 6 bases lay outside the gene matches. Germline V lookup: CDR1 MNHNS, CDR2 SASEGT. The CDR3 length is 13 residues. The CDR3 bases are TGTGCCAGCAGTACTGGACTAGCTCGTGAGCAGTTCTTC. Protein sequence: CASSTGLAREQFF.

This clone ranks as medium-sized. The V and J genes are TRBV6-5 and TRBJ1-2, with TRBD1 identical over 7 bases. Looked up from germline, CDR1 is MNHEY and CDR2 is SVGAGI. The CDR3 runs to 13 residues. V was clipped by 5 bases and J by 7 bases; unmatched bases: 7. CDR3 bases: TGTGCCAGCAGTCCGGGACAGTATAGTGGCTACACCTTC. Encoded protein: CASSPGQYSGYTF.

The chain uses TRBV11-3 and TRBJ2-7, with 9 bases matching TRBD2. Per the germline V gene, CDR1 is SGHNT and CDR2 is YENEEA. There are 16 residues in the CDR3. V was clipped by 2 bases and J by 2 bases; unmatched bases: 7. CDR3 region: CASSLIFQRGAYEQYF. CDR3 coding DNA: TGTGCCAGCAGCTTAATCTTCCAGCGGGGGGCCTACGAGCAGTACTTC.

The chain uses TRBV11-2 and TRBJ1-3; 8 bases fit TRBD1. The CDR3 contains 16 residues. Looked up from germline, CDR1 is SGHAT and CDR2 is FQNNGV. V gave up 5 bases and J gave up 4 bases; unmatched junction bases: 10. The CDR3 here is CASSSGQGAGGNTIYF. As DNA, the CDR3 is TGTGCCAGCAGCAGCGGACAGGGTGCAGGAGGAAACACCATATATTTT.

This rearrangement joins TRBV30 to TRBJ1-4, with D hard to call. The V end lost 2 bases, the J end lost 3 bases, and 7 bases lay between the germline ends. The CDR3 is 13 amino acids. Looked up from germline, CDR1 is GTSNPN and CDR2 is SVGIG (reference sequence). The CDR3 loop is CAWSTPPNEKLFF. CDR3 DNA sequence: TGTGCCTGGAGTACTCCCCCTAATGAAAAACTGTTTTTT.

This chain links TRBV6-1 with TRBJ1-1, with a possible D match to TRBD1 (5 bases). Per the germline V gene, CDR1 is MNHNS and CDR2 is SASEGT. There are 13 residues in the CDR3. V was trimmed by 5 bases and J by 4 bases, leaving 11 bases between them. The CDR3 sequence is CASSPNQGTEAFF. CDR3 DNA: TGTGCCAGCAGTCCAAACCAGGGCACTGAAGCTTTCTTT.

The CDR3 DNA follows: TGCAGCGTCCTAATACAGGGGGCGCGAGGCTACACCTTC. This gives the protein CSVLIQGARGYTF. The chain employs TRBV29-1 and TRBJ1-2; 9 nucleotides align to TRBD1. The CDR3 consists of 13 residues. Trimming took 6 bases from V and 8 from J; bases not matched to a gene: 10. Per the germline V gene, CDR1 is SQVTM and CDR2 is ANQGSEA.

This chain joins TRBV11-2 and TRBJ1-2; 9 bases line up with TRBD1. Trimming took 3 bases from V and 4 from J; bases not matched to a gene: 3. CDR3 size: 14 residues. Per the germline V gene, CDR1 is SGHAT and CDR2 is FQNNGV. The CDR3 loop is CASSLGQGTYGYTF. CDR3 nucleotides: TGTGCCAGCAGCTTGGGACAGGGCACCTATGGCTACACCTTC.

The J gene is TRBJ2-5, the V gene TRBV9; D may be TRBD2 (7 bases). Germline-derived CDR1 and CDR2 are SGDLS and YYNGEE. Trimming pared 0 bases from V and 6 bases from J, leaving 21 bases between. This CDR3 comprises 17 residues. The CDR3 spells CASSVGDGGGASKTQYF. CDR3 DNA: TGTGCCAGCAGCGTAGGTGACGGAGGGGGGGCCTCGAAGACCCAGTACTTC.

This clone came up a few times. The gene calls are TRBV5-1 and TRBJ1-2; D remains ambiguous. Trimming took off 0 bases at V and 0 bases at J, with 12 bases between the two ends. Germline V gene lookup returns CDR1 SGHRS and CDR2 YFSETQ. CDR3 length equals 16 residues. The CDR3 bases are TGCGCCAGCAGCTTGGAGGCAGGTTCGACTAACTATGGCTACACCTTC. It encodes CASSLEAGSTNYGYTF.

This clone was counted between two and nine times. The gene calls are TRBV27 and TRBJ2-7; 9 positions match TRBD1. Germline V lookup: CDR1 MNHEY, CDR2 SMNVEV (reference sequence). This CDR3 has 16 residues. The V segment lost 5 bases and the J segment 2 bases; nucleotides outside the gene matches: 10. CDR3 amino acids: CASSPTRDRAPYEQYF. CDR3 DNA sequence: TGTGCCAGCAGTCCTACCCGGGACAGGGCACCCTACGAGCAGTACTTC.

The chain uses TRBV4-2 and TRBJ1-5, with no clear D. V was cut by 2 bases and J by 1 base, with 12 bases left in between. Germline loops: CDR1 LGHNA, CDR2 YNFKEQ. CDR3 size: 16 residues. CDR3 nucleotide sequence: TGTGCCAGCAGCCAATATACAATTACCAGCAATCAGCCCCAGCATTTT. Translated: CASSQYTITSNQPQHF.

V and J are TRBV11-2 and TRBJ2-7; no clear D. Germline V gene data show CDR1 as SGHAT and CDR2 as FQNNGV. V was cut by 4 bases and J by 5 bases, with 12 bases left in between. The CDR3 loop spans 13 amino acids. The CDR3 loop reads CASSYPVTHEQYF. The CDR3 DNA reads as TGTGCCAGCAGCTACCCAGTGACCCACGAGCAGTACTTC. The full variable domain, completed using reference TRBV11-2 and TRBJ2-7, is EAGVAQSPRYKIIEKRQSVAFWCNPISGHATLYWYQQILGQGPKLLIQFQNNGVVDDSQLPKDRFSAERLKGVDSTLKIQPAKLEDSAVYLCASSYPVTHEQYFGPGTRLTVT.

With regard to this clone: In the same sample, other DNA sequences code for this CDR3. The CDR3 region is CASSETGGQGGELFF. The DNA for the CDR3 is TGTGCCAGCAGTGAAACCGGGGGGCAGGGCGGGGAGCTGTTTTTT. The chain carries TRBV2 and TRBJ2-2; a weak D match, TRBD2 (7 bases). CDR1 is SNHLY and CDR2 is FYNNEI in the germline V gene. Trimming removed 2 bases at V and 7 bases at J, with 14 bases between. The CDR3 runs 15 residues.

V gene TRBV2 combines with J gene TRBJ2-3; TRBD2 agrees at 10 bases. The CDR3 consists of 17 residues. The germline V gene encodes CDR1 SNHLY and CDR2 FYNNEI. V trimming: 5 bases; J trimming: 0 bases; junction bases outside the gene matches: 8. The CDR3 nucleotides are TGTGCCAGCAGTTCCCCTCTAGCGGGGGTCAGCACAGATACGCAGTATTTT. Protein: CASSSPLAGVSTDTQYF.

The chain employs TRBV6-5 and TRBJ2-1; no firm D call. CDR1 and CDR2 from the germline V gene are MNHEY and SVGAGI. This CDR3 has 11 amino acids. The V gene lost 2 bases and the J gene lost 6 bases, with 2 bases spanning the gap. The CDR3 DNA follows: TGTGCCAGCAGTTACGGCAATGAGCAGTTCTTC. This gives the protein CASSYGNEQFF.

J is TRBJ2-2 and V is TRBV7-6; D gene ambiguous. The length of the CDR3 is 16 residues. The V gene's germline CDR1 is SGHVS and CDR2 FNYEAQ. Trimming cost V 1 base and J 1 base, with 10 bases left between them. The CDR3 region is CASSLVAGGNTGELFF. CDR3 sequence (DNA): TGTGCCAGCAGCTTAGTGGCAGGTGGGAACACCGGGGAGCTGTTTTTT. Supplemented by reference TRBV7-6 and TRBJ2-2, the full variable domain reads GAGVSQSPRYKVTKRGQDVALRCDPISGHVSLYWYRQALGQGPEFLTYFNYEAQQDKSGLPNDRFSAERPEGSISTLTIQRTEQRDSAMYRCASSLVAGGNTGELFFGEGSRLTVL.

CDR3 DNA sequence: TGCGCCAGCGGAACTAGCGGGGGATACAATGAGCAGTTCTTC. This translates into CASGTSGGYNEQFF. The V and J genes are TRBV4-1 and TRBJ2-1; 11 bases are shared with TRBD2. CDR1 is MGHRA and CDR2 is YSYEKL in the germline V gene. This CDR3 has 14 amino acids. Trimming took 8 bases from V and 4 from J; bases not matched to a gene: 4.

The chain carries TRBV11-3 and TRBJ1-1, with 7 bases identical to TRBD1. CDR1 SGHNT and CDR2 YENEEA come from the germline V gene. CDR3 size: 13 residues. With 2 bases clipped from V and 4 bases from J, the junction kept 1 base outside the gene matches. The CDR3 sequence: CASSLRQGTEAFF. DNA for the CDR3: TGTGCCAGCAGCTTAAGACAGGGCACTGAAGCTTTCTTT. Full variable domain (missing parts from reference TRBV11-3 and TRBJ1-1): EAGVVQSPRYKIIEKKQPVAFWCNPISGHNTLYWYLQNLGQGPELLIRYENEEAVDDSQLPKDRFSAERLKGVDSTLKIQPAELGDSAVYLCASSLRQGTEAFFGQGTRLTVV.

The rearrangement uses TRBV7-9 and TRBJ1-3; no reliable D call. The V end was cut by 5 bases, the J end by 4 bases, with 18 bases between. The CDR3 loop spans 16 amino acids. Germline V gives CDR1 SEHNR, CDR2 FQNEAQ (reference sequence). CDR3 nucleotide sequence: TGTGCCAGCAGCGCTGGGGTCGGTCTACTGGGAAACACCATATATTTT. It is translated as CASSAGVGLLGNTIYF. The full variable domain, completed using reference TRBV7-9 and TRBJ1-3, is DTGVSQNPRHKITKRGQNVTFRCDPISEHNRLYWYRQTLGQGPEFLTYFQNEAQLEKSRLLSDRFSAERPKGSFSTLEIQRTEQGDSAMYLCASSAGVGLLGNTIYFGEGSWLTVV.